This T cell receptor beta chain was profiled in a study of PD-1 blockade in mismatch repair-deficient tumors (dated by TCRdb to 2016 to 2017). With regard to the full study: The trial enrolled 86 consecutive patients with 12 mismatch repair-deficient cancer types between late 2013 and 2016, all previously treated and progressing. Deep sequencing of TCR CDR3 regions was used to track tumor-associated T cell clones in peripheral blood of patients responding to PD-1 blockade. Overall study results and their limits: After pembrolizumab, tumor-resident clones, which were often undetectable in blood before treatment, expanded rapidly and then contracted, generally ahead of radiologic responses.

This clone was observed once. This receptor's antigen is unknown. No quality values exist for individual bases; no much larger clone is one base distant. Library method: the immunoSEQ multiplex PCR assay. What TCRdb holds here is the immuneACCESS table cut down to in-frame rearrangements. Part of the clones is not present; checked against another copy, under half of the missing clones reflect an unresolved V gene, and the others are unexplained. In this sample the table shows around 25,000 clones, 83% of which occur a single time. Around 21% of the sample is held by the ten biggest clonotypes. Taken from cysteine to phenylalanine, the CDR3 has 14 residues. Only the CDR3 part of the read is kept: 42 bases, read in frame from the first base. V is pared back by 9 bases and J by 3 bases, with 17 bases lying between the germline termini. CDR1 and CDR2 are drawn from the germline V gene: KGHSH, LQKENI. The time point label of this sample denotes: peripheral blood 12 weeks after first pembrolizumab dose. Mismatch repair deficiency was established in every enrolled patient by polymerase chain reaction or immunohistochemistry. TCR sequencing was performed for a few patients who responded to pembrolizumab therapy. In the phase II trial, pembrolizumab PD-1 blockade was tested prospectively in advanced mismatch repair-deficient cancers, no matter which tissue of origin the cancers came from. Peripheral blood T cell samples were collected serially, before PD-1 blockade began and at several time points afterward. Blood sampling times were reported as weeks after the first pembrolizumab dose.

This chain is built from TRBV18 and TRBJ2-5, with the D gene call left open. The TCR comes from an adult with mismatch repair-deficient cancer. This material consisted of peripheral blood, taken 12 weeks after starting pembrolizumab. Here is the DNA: TGTGCCAGTAGGCGAAGTATTGTGGAAGAGACCCAGTACTTC. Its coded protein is CASRRSIVEETQYF.